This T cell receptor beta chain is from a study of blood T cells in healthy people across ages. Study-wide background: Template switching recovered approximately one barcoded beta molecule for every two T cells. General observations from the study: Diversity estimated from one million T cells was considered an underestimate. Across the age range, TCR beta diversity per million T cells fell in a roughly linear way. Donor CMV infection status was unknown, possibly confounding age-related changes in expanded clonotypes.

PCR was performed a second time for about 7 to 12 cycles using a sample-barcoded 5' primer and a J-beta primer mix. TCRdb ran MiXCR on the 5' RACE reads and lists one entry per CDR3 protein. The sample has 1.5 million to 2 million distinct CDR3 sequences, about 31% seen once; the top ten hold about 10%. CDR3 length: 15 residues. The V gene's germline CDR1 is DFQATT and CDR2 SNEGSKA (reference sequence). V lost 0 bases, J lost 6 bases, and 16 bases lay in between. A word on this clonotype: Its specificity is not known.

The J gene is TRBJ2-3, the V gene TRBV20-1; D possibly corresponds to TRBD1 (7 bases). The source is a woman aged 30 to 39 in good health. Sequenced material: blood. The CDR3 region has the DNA TGCAGTGCTAGAGACCGGACAGGCGGGGCTGATACGCAGTATTTT. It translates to CSARDRTGGADTQYF.